Below, 27 T cell receptor beta chains from the same sample are listed, as sequenced in a study of CD8 T cells in ankylosing spondylitis. General study points: Made up of under ten highly homologous variants, a TCR beta motif appeared characteristic of ankylosing spondylitis blood.

TCRdb fed the 5' RACE reads into MiXCR, producing one record per CDR3 protein. The repertoire has about 440,000 distinct CDR3 sequences, about 15% of them found once; the top ten carry approximately 0.93%. Antigen specificity for these receptors is unknown. The source material was blood, either unsorted or a sorted T cell fraction (not recorded which). Source of these receptors: a male donor with ankylosing spondylitis.

This clonotype appeared many times. This chain links TRBV15 with TRBJ1-5; no reliable D call. V was clipped by 1 base and J by 3 bases, with 7 bases between them. The CDR3 has 14 residues. In germline, CDR1 is LNHNV, CDR2 YYDKDF (reference sequence). This CDR3 is CATSRVQYNQPQHF. CDR3 nucleotides: TGTGCCACCAGCAGAGTTCAGTACAATCAGCCCCAGCATTTT.

The chain links TRBV3-1 to TRBJ2-2; D is undetermined. CDR3 length: 13 residues. The germline V gene encodes CDR1 LGHDT and CDR2 YNNKEL (reference sequence). With 8 bases removed from V and 0 bases from J, the gap between germline ends came to 7 bases. The DNA of the CDR3 is TGTGCCAGCGCCCAGGCGAACACCGGGGAGCTGTTTTTT. This codes for CASAQANTGELFF.

This clonotype was recorded a few times. The CDR3 bases are TGCAGTGCGGACCCCGGGACAGCGAACACCGGGGAGCTGTTTTTT. As protein: CSADPGTANTGELFF. This sequence joins TRBV20-1 and TRBJ2-2; 7 bases align to TRBD1. This CDR3 is built from 15 residues. The germline V gene encodes CDR1 DFQATT and CDR2 SNEGSKA (reference sequence). J was trimmed by 0 bases and V by 6 bases; bases with no gene match: 7.

J is TRBJ1-4 and V is TRBV29-1; 10 bases agree with TRBD1. The length of the CDR3 is 13 residues. CDR1 is SQVTM, CDR2 ANQGSEA, per germline. V shed 8 bases, J shed 5 bases, and the junction held 5 bases outside the gene matches. The CDR3 loop is CSTGTGANEKLFF. DNA of the CDR3: TGCAGCACCGGGACAGGGGCGAATGAAAAACTGTTTTTT.

J is TRBJ2-7 and V is TRBV20-1; TRBD2 agrees at 13 bases. Unmatched junction bases numbered 8, after V lost 6 bases and J lost 6 bases. Germline V CDR1 and CDR2: DFQATT, SNEGSKA (reference sequence). The CDR3 totals 14 residues. This CDR3 reads CSAPLAGGPAEQYF. The CDR3 region has the DNA TGCAGTGCGCCACTAGCGGGAGGGCCGGCCGAGCAGTACTTC.

This clonotype was counted between two and nine times. The chain combines TRBV6-5 with TRBJ1-5; D unclear. V lost 0 bases to trimming and J lost 11 bases, with 20 bases between them. The V gene's germline CDR1 is MNHEY and CDR2 SVGAGI. This CDR3 region has 16 residues. CDR3 amino acids: CASSYSGSQISPAQHF. CDR3 in DNA: TGTGCCAGCAGTTACTCAGGCAGTCAAATCTCCCCGGCCCAGCATTTT.

The chain recombines TRBV5-4 with TRBJ2-5; 7 bases agree with TRBD1. Germline V gives CDR1 SGHNT, CDR2 YYREEE (reference sequence). Trimming removed 1 base from V and 5 bases from J; junction bases left unmatched: 2. The CDR3 is made up of 13 amino acids. CDR3 loop: CASSLSTGETQYF. CDR3 in DNA: TGTGCCAGCAGCTTGTCGACAGGGGAGACCCAGTACTTC.

This clonotype occurred many times. The V gene is TRBV7-9, the J gene TRBJ2-7; 11 nucleotides match TRBD2. Germline V gene data show CDR1 as SEHNR and CDR2 as FQNEAQ (reference sequence). CDR3 length equals 15 residues. The trim removed 3 bases at V and 1 base at J, leaving 2 bases unmatched. The chain's CDR3 is CASSLTSGASYEQYF. CDR3 DNA: TGTGCCAGCAGCTTGACTAGCGGGGCGTCCTACGAGCAGTACTTC.

The V call is TRBV7-9, the J call TRBJ1-3; D call uncertain. Germline V gene data show CDR1 as SEHNR and CDR2 as FQNEAQ (reference sequence). The V gene lost 5 bases and the J gene lost 4 bases, with 18 bases spanning the gap. CDR3 length equals 16 residues. CDR3 DNA sequence: TGTGCCAGCAGCAATTCGTGGGGTGCCTCAGGAAACACCATATATTTT. Translation gives CASSNSWGASGNTIYF.

There are a few counts of this clonotype. The chain carries TRBV6-5 and TRBJ1-6, with TRBD1 as a possible D gene (6 bases). Trimming removed 7 bases at V and 8 bases at J, with 21 bases between. The CDR3 has 16 residues. The germline V gene encodes CDR1 MNHEY and CDR2 SVGAGI. The CDR3 sequence is CASKLTDSASHSPLHF. The CDR3 DNA is TGTGCCAGCAAGTTGACGGACAGCGCTAGCCATTCACCCCTCCACTTT.

This chain joins TRBV20-1 and TRBJ1-3; no reliable D call. Germline V gene lookup returns CDR1 DFQATT and CDR2 SNEGSKA (reference sequence). CDR3 size: 13 residues. V was clipped by 6 bases and J by 0 bases, with 9 bases between them. The CDR3 DNA reads as TGCAGTGCAAATAGACACTCTGGAAACACCATATATTTT. Translating gives CSANRHSGNTIYF.

This clonotype was counted many times. The V call is TRBV10-3, the J call TRBJ2-3, with D uncertain. Germline V gene lookup returns CDR1 ENHRY and CDR2 SYGVKD. The ends were cut back, 3 bases at V and 4 bases at J, with 5 bases in the middle. The CDR3 totals 12 residues. CDR3 bases: TGTGCCATCAGTGAAGGAGCAGATACGCAGTATTTT. This codes for CAISEGADTQYF.

This clonotype has ten or more counts. The chain couples TRBV6-1 to TRBJ1-5; D possibly corresponds to TRBD1 (5 bases). This CDR3 has 14 residues. Trimming left V 6 bases short and J 5 bases short, with 14 bases between. The V gene's germline CDR1 is MNHNS and CDR2 SASEGT. CDR3 amino acids: CASRDYMGHQPQHF. As DNA, the CDR3 is TGTGCCAGCAGGGACTATATGGGGCATCAGCCCCAGCATTTT.

This chain joins TRBV7-9 and TRBJ2-7, with a tentative D call TRBD1 (6 bases). Germline V gene lookup returns CDR1 SEHNR and CDR2 FQNEAQ (reference sequence). The ends were cut back, 1 base at V and 2 bases at J, with 9 bases in the middle. The CDR3 consists of 14 residues. The CDR3 bases are TGTGCCAGCAGCTTAGTCACAGGGACCTACGAGCAGTACTTC. It yields the protein CASSLVTGTYEQYF.

There are many counts of this clonotype. V and J are TRBV7-9 and TRBJ2-3, with 9 bases that match TRBD2. Per the germline V gene, CDR1 is SEHNR and CDR2 is FQNEAQ (reference sequence). Unmatched junction bases numbered 14, after V lost 7 bases and J lost 3 bases. This CDR3 has 17 amino acids. CDR3: CASTSPGTSILTDTQYF. Written as DNA, the CDR3 is TGTGCCAGCACCTCCCCAGGGACTAGCATTTTAACAGATACGCAGTATTTT.

As for this clonotype: This may arise from a read error, as a much more abundant clone is one base away. The chain combines TRBV15 with TRBJ2-2; D possibly corresponds to TRBD2 (5 bases). This CDR3 is built from 15 residues. Germline V lookup: CDR1 LNHNV, CDR2 YYDKDF (reference sequence). Trimming took off 6 bases at V and 5 bases at J, with 16 bases between the two ends. CDR3 in DNA: TGTGCCACCAGTAATTATCGGGGTGGAACCGGGGAGCTGTTTTTT. Its translation: CATSNYRGGTGELFF.

This clonotype was counted between two and nine times. J is TRBJ1-1 and V is TRBV5-6; unclear D gene. V lost 4 bases and J lost 0, with 16 bases in between. The CDR3 spans 16 residues. Germline loops: CDR1 SGHDT, CDR2 YYEEEE. The chain's CDR3 is CASSPLRWTLNTEAFF. The DNA for the CDR3 is TGTGCCAGCAGCCCCCTTAGGTGGACTTTGAACACTGAAGCTTTCTTT. The whole variable domain, filled in from reference TRBV5-6 and TRBJ1-1, reads DAGVTQSPTHLIKTRGQQVTLRCSPKSGHDTVSWYQQALGQGPQFIFQYYEEEERQRGNFPDRFSGHQFPNYSSELNVNALLLGDSALYLCASSPLRWTLNTEAFFGQGTRLTVV.

This clonotype was seen only once. The chain recombines TRBV6-1 with TRBJ1-2; D gene ambiguous. Germline CDR1 and CDR2: MNHNS and SASEGT. V was clipped by 6 bases and J by 2 bases, with 13 bases between them. The CDR3 spans 14 residues. The CDR3 spells CASSTPGKNYGYTF. The CDR3 DNA sequence: TGTGCCAGCAGCACGCCCGGGAAAAACTATGGCTACACCTTC.

V usage is TRBV28 and J usage is TRBJ2-3; 8 nucleotides line up with TRBD1. The CDR3 is made up of 16 amino acids. Losses at the gene ends were 7 bases for V and 1 base for J; bases not matched to a gene: 10. Germline V lookup: CDR1 MDHEN, CDR2 SYDVKM. The CDR3 region has the DNA TGTGCCAGCACTAATCCAGGGGGCTTTGGCACAGATACGCAGTATTTT. This gives the protein CASTNPGGFGTDTQYF.

The J gene is TRBJ2-5, the V gene TRBV12-3 or TRBV12-4; possibly TRBD1 for D (6 bases). Trimming took 2 bases from V and 2 from J, leaving 9 bases between them. This CDR3 region has 14 residues. The CDR3, as DNA: TGTGCCAGCAGTTTAACGGGACATCAAGAGACCCAGTACTTC. Translating it yields CASSLTGHQETQYF.

The chain combines TRBV24-1 with TRBJ2-1; D may be TRBD2 (7 bases). The CDR3 totals 12 residues. With 3 bases removed from V and 12 bases from J, the gap between germline ends came to 11 bases. CDR1 is KGHDR, CDR2 SFDVKD, per germline. CDR3 coding DNA: TGTGCCACCAGTGATCTTAGGGGGGGGCAGTTCTTC. Translating gives CATSDLRGGQFF.

This clonotype was seen many times. The chain uses TRBV5-1 and TRBJ1-1; 10 nucleotides agree with TRBD1. The CDR3 spans 16 residues. V shed 4 bases and J 4 bases; nucleotides not matched to a gene: 10. Germline assignment: CDR1 SGHRS and CDR2 YFSETQ. CDR3 protein: CASSVTGQGPGTEAFF. The CDR3 DNA follows: TGCGCCAGCAGCGTAACGGGACAGGGGCCGGGCACTGAAGCTTTCTTT.

In this sample, this clonotype turned up a few times. The chain recombines TRBV7-2 with TRBJ1-4; 7 bases match TRBD1. Germline V lookup: CDR1 SGHTA, CDR2 FQGNSA. The CDR3 is made up of 16 amino acids. The V segment lost 5 bases and the J segment 5 bases; nucleotides outside the gene matches: 11. CDR3 bases: TGTGCCAGCAGCCAAGTGGGACAGCTCTTCAATGAAAAACTGTTTTTT. Translated: CASSQVGQLFNEKLFF.

The chain links TRBV5-1 to TRBJ2-3; TRBD2 matches 7 bases. Losses at the gene ends were 4 bases for V and 4 bases for J; bases not matched to a gene: 15. Germline loops: CDR1 SGHRS, CDR2 YFSETQ. There are 17 residues in the CDR3. The CDR3 sequence is CASSLVGLAGVSDTQYF. The DNA for the CDR3 is TGCGCCAGCAGCCTCGTGGGGCTCGCGGGGGTTTCAGATACGCAGTATTTT.

The rearrangement uses TRBV12-3 or TRBV12-4 and TRBJ2-7; TRBD1 aligns across 7 bases. This CDR3 has 15 residues. With V trimmed by 5 bases and J by 0 bases, 7 bases remained unmatched. The CDR3 is CASSRQGLSSYEQYF. The DNA for the CDR3 is TGTGCCAGCAGTCGACAGGGCCTGAGCTCCTACGAGCAGTACTTC.

This chain joins TRBV20-1 and TRBJ1-2, with 7 bases fitting TRBD1. CDR1 and CDR2 from the germline V gene are DFQATT and SNEGSKA (reference sequence). The length of the CDR3 is 12 residues. Unmatched junction bases numbered 10, after V lost 7 bases and J lost 8 bases. The CDR3 nucleotides are TGCAGTGGCTCAGGGGGACGGAAAGGCTACACCTTC. It translates to CSGSGGRKGYTF.

The chain couples TRBV5-1 to TRBJ2-7, with 7 positions matching TRBD2. CDR3 length equals 14 residues. With V trimmed by 0 bases and J by 4 bases, 4 bases remained unmatched. Germline values: CDR1 SGHRS, CDR2 YFSETQ. The CDR3 reads CASSLGLAVYEQYF. For the CDR3, the DNA is TGCGCCAGCAGCTTGGGGCTAGCGGTATACGAGCAGTACTTC. Using reference TRBV5-1 and TRBJ2-7 for the parts outside the CDR3, the full variable domain is KAGVTQTPRYLIKTRGQQVTLSCSPISGHRSVSWYQQTPGQGLQFLFEYFSETQRNKGNFPGRFSGRQFSNSRSEMNVSTLELGDSALYLCASSLGLAVYEQYFGPGTRLTVT.